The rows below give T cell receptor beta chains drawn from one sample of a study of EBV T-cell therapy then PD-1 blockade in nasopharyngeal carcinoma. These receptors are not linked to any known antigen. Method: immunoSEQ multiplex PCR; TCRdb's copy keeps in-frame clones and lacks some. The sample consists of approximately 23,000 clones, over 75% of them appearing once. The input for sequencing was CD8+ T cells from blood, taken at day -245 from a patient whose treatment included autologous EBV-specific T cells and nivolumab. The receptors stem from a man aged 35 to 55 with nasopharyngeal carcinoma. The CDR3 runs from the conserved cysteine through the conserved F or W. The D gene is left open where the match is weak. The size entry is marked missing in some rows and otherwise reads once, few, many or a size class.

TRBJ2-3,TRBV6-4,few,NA,TGTGCCAGCAGTGACTCCTTACAGGATACGCAGTATTTT,CASSDSLQDTQYF
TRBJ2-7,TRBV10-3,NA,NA,TGTGCCATCAGTGACTATGACTACGAGCAGTACTTC,CAISDYDYEQYF
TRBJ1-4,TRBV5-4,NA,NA,TGTGCCAGCAGCCAGTCGGGGGCCGAAAAACTGTTTTTT,CASSQSGAEKLFF
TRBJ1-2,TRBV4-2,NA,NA,TGTGCCAGCAGCCAAGGGGCGAATGGCTACACCTTC,CASSQGANGYTF
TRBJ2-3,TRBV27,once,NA,TGTGCCAGCAGTTTACAGTACTACAGGGACCAGCAGTATTTT,CASSLQYYRDQQYF
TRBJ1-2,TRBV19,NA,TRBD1,TGTGCCACACACGCCGGGGGACAGGGGCTTACCTATGGCTACACCTTC,CATHAGGQGLTYGYTF
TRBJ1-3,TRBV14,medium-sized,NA,TGTGCCAGCAGCCAAGATAGCCTGGGGAAGTCATATTTT,CASSQDSLGKSYF
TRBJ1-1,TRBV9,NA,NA,TGTGCCAGCAGCGAGGGAGCCACGAGGACGGACACTGAAGCTTTCTTT,CASSEGATRTDTEAFF
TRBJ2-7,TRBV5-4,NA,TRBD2,TGTGCCAGCAGCTTGAACCTAGCGGGTGAGCAGTACTTC,CASSLNLAGEQYF
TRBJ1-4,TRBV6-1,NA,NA,TGTGCCAGCAGTGAAGAGCCGGGTTTAAACGGAGAAAAACTGTTTTTT,CASSEEPGLNGEKLFF
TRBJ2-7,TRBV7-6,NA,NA,TGTGCCAGCAGCTTAGGGACTAATTCGGGCGAGCAGTACTTC,CASSLGTNSGEQYF
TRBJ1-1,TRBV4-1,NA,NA,TGCGCCAGCAGCCAGAGGACGGTGAACACTGAAGCTTTCTTT,CASSQRTVNTEAFF
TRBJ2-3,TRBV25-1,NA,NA,TGTGCCAGCAGCCCGGCCCCAGGGGGGGGAACAGATACGCAGTATTTT,CASSPAPGGGTDTQYF
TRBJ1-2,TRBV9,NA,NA,TGTGCCAGCAGCGTAGGGAAGGGGGGTGGCTACACCTTC,CASSVGKGGGYTF
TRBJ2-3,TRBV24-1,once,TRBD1,TGTGCCACCAGTGGTAACATCCGGGACAGGGATAGGGCAGATACGCAGTATTTT,CATSGNIRDRDRADTQYF
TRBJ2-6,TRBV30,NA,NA,TGTGCCTGGAGTGACGTAGGGGCCAACGTCCTGACTTTC,CAWSDVGANVLTF
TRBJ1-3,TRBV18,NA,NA,TGTGCCAGCTCTGTGGCCTCTGGAAACACCATATATTTT,CASSVASGNTIYF
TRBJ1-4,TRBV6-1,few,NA,TGTGCCAGCAGTGAAAAACTGTGGGGTACTAATGAAAAACTGTTTTTT,CASSEKLWGTNEKLFF
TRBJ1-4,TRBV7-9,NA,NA,TGTGCCAGCAGCCCGCCGTATACAACTAATGAAAAACTGTTTTTT,CASSPPYTTNEKLFF
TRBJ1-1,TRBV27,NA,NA,TGTGCCAGCAGTTTATTAGGGGGGTTCACTGAAGCTTTCTTT,CASSLLGGFTEAFF
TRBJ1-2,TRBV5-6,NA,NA,TGTGCCAGCAGCTTGGGACAGAGGGTTGACTATGGCTACACCTTC,CASSLGQRVDYGYTF
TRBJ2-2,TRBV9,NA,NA,TGTGCCAGCAGCGCGCTCGGCCAGAGGAACACCGGGGAGCTGTTTTTT,CASSALGQRNTGELFF
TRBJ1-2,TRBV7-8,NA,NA,TGTGCCAGCAGCCCCCGGTCCCACGGCTACACCTTC,CASSPRSHGYTF
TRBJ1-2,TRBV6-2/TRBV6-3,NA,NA,TGTGCCAGCAGTTACAATGGCGTCGACCACACCTTC,CASSYNGVDHTF
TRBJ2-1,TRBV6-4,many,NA,TGTGCCAGCAGTGACTCAGGAGGAGGGGGGGCCTATGAGCAGTTCTTC,CASSDSGGGGAYEQFF
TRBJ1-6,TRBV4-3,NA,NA,TGCGCCAGCAGCCCCCTCCTTGGGAATTCACCCCTCCACTTT,CASSPLLGNSPLHF
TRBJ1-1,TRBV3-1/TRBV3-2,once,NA,TGTGCCAGCAGCCCCGGCCGAGCCACTGAAGCTTTCTTT,CASSPGRATEAFF
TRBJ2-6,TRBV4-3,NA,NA,TGCGCCAGCAGCCAAGGGACGGGCTCCGGGGCCAACGTCCTGACTTTC,CASSQGTGSGANVLTF
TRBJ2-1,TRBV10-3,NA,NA,TGTGCCATCAGTGGGGAACCCGGAGGGGATGAGCAGTTCTTC,CAISGEPGGDEQFF
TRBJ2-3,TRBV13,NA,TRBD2,TGTGCCAGCAGCCCCACCTACGAGCGGGGGGCAGATACGCAGTATTTT,CASSPTYERGADTQYF
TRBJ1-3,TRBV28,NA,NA,TGTGCCAGCAGTTTATTGGTGGGTTTGACTGGAAACACCATATATTTT,CASSLLVGLTGNTIYF
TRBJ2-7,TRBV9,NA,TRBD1,TGTGCCAGCAGCGCCTGGGGACAGGGAGGAGGACACGAGCAGTACTTC,CASSAWGQGGGHEQYF
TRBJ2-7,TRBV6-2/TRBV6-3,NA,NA,TGTGCCAGCAGTTACTCGAGGGAGTTTCACGAGCAGTACTTC,CASSYSREFHEQYF
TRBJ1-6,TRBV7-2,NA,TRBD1,TGTGCCAGCAGCAAAAGGGGGCAAAATAATTCACCCCTCCACTTT,CASSKRGQNNSPLHF
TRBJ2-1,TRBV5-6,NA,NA,TGTGCCAGCAGCTTCCCCGGGGGTGAGCAGTTCTTC,CASSFPGGEQFF
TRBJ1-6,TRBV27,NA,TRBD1,TGTGCCAGCGGGGAACAGGGGGCTAATTCACCCCTCCACTTT,CASGEQGANSPLHF
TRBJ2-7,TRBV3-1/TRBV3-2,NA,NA,TGTGCCAGCAGCCAAGATCCCGGCTACGAGCAGTACTTC,CASSQDPGYEQYF